A single sample is the source of the 13 T cell receptor beta chains below, sequenced in a study of blood T cell repertoires in COVID-19. This table comes from immunoSEQ multiplex PCR, and its TCRdb copy is limited to in-frame clones, with some not included. The top ten hold roughly 5.6% of the sample, which has around 260,000 clones, approximately 86% seen once. Sample: peripheral blood. Receptors were obtained from a woman in her fifties or sixties with COVID-19, enrolled during active disease.

The table lists this clone with a count of one. The rearrangement uses TRBV28 and TRBJ1-5; D might be TRBD1 (6 bases). Germline CDR1 is MDHEN and CDR2 is SYDVKM. This CDR3 has 17 residues. The V gene lost 6 bases and the J gene lost 6 bases, with 24 bases spanning the gap. The CDR3 region has the DNA TGTGCCAGCAGACAACCAATCGGTACAGGGATCCCTCAGCCCCAGCATTTT. This codes for CASRQPIGTGIPQPQHF.

This chain uses TRBV5-1 with TRBJ2-5; possible D gene TRBD1, 5 bases. The CDR3 contains 13 residues. V was trimmed by 7 bases and J by 4 bases, leaving 14 bases between them. Germline-derived CDR1 and CDR2 are SGHRS and YFSETQ. CDR3 bases: TGCGCCAGCCACACAGGAAGGGGAGAGACCCAGTACTTC. Translation: CASHTGRGETQYF.

The rearrangement uses TRBV9 and TRBJ1-1; 8 bases align to TRBD1. The CDR3 loop spans 18 amino acids. Germline CDR1 is SGDLS and CDR2 is YYNGEE. Germline trimming cut 0 bases from V and 5 bases from J; bases unmatched to any gene: 15. CDR3 in amino acids: CASSVVGQASGVLTEAFF. The CDR3 DNA is TGTGCCAGCAGCGTAGTGGGACAGGCCTCTGGGGTGTTGACTGAAGCTTTCTTT.

The genes are TRBV10-2 and TRBJ2-5; 9 bases line up with TRBD1. The junction had 3 bases not matched to a gene; V was cut back by 6 bases and J by 1 base. Germline CDR1 is WSHSY and CDR2 is SAAADI. The CDR3 is 14 residues long. CDR3 bases: TGCGCCAGCAGGGAGACAGGGGGCCAAGAGACCCAGTACTTC. Residues: CASRETGGQETQYF.

The chain recombines TRBV28 with TRBJ1-4; 8 bases fit TRBD1. V shed 5 bases, J shed 9 bases, and the junction held 11 bases outside the gene matches. This CDR3 spans 15 amino acids. In germline, CDR1 is MDHEN, CDR2 SYDVKM. The CDR3: CASSLPGQGIQKLFF. In DNA form, the CDR3 reads TGTGCCAGCAGTCTCCCCGGACAGGGAATACAAAAACTGTTTTTT.

The chain is built from TRBV27 and TRBJ2-1; 16 bases line up with TRBD2. The CDR3 totals 19 residues. CDR1 is MNHEY, CDR2 SMNVEV, per germline (reference sequence). V lost 7 bases, J lost 0 bases, and 9 bases stayed unmatched. The CDR3 loop reads CASKVKGLAGGLSYNEQFF. For the CDR3, the DNA is TGTGCCAGCAAGGTAAAGGGACTAGCGGGAGGGCTCTCCTACAATGAGCAGTTCTTC.

CDR3 protein: CASSLVTNRGVAFF. The CDR3 DNA follows: TGTGCCAGCAGCTTAGTCACGAACCGGGGGGTAGCTTTCTTT. V is TRBV11-2 and J is TRBJ1-1; possibly TRBD1 for D (5 bases). V was shortened by 1 base and J by 10 bases, with 16 bases between the two germline ends. CDR1 is SGHAT and CDR2 is FQNNGV in the germline V gene. The CDR3 spans 14 residues. Together with reference TRBV11-2 and TRBJ1-1, the CDR3 gives the full variable domain: EAGVAQSPRYKIIEKRQSVAFWCNPISGHATLYWYQQILGQGPKLLIQFQNNGVVDDSQLPKDRFSAERLKGVDSTLKIQPAKLEDSAVYLCASSLVTNRGVAFFGQGTRLTVV.

The chain combines TRBV27 with TRBJ1-1, with D unresolved. Per germline, CDR1 MNHEY and CDR2 SMNVEV (reference sequence). V was clipped by 6 bases and J by 2 bases, with 13 bases between them. The CDR3 runs to 14 residues. The CDR3 is CASRKRESNTEAFF. DNA for the CDR3: TGTGCCAGCAGAAAGAGAGAATCAAACACTGAAGCTTTCTTT.

This chain joins TRBV4-1 and TRBJ1-2; 7 nucleotides agree with TRBD1. Per the germline V gene, CDR1 is MGHRA and CDR2 is YSYEKL. The trim removed 0 bases at V and 4 bases at J, leaving 8 bases unmatched. The CDR3 covers 16 residues. CDR3 amino acids: CASSQDWAGGGYGYTF. CDR3 in DNA: TGCGCCAGCAGCCAAGATTGGGCAGGGGGTGGCTATGGCTACACCTTC.

The V gene is TRBV2, the J gene TRBJ2-3; the D is unclear. CDR1 SNHLY and CDR2 FYNNEI come from the germline V gene. The V end was cut by 6 bases, the J end by 3 bases, with 10 bases between. There are 13 residues in the CDR3. As DNA, the CDR3 is TGTGCCAGCAGGCCTCCGACAACAGATACGCAGTATTTT. This encodes CASRPPTTDTQYF.

This clone was detected once. This sequence joins TRBV29-1 and TRBJ2-3; D might be TRBD2 (5 bases). Germline assignment: CDR1 SQVTM and CDR2 ANQGSEA. V was clipped by 5 bases and J by 4 bases, with 10 bases between them. The CDR3 totals 12 residues. CDR3 loop: CSVLGGADTQYF. The CDR3 region has the DNA TGCAGCGTTTTAGGAGGCGCAGATACGCAGTATTTT.

This clone was seen more than once but under ten times. The gene calls are TRBV7-2 and TRBJ2-7; D is uncertain. The CDR3 loop spans 13 amino acids. Trimming removed 1 base from V and 3 bases from J, with 7 bases in between. CDR1 and CDR2 (germline): SGHTA, FQGNSA. The CDR3 nucleotides are TGTGCCAGCAGCTTAGGAAGCGTCTACGAGCAGTACTTC. Its protein is CASSLGSVYEQYF.

CDR3 nucleotides: TGTGCCAGTAGCGACAGGGGCGGCGGCTACACCTTC. It yields the protein CASSDRGGGYTF. This chain joins TRBV19 and TRBJ1-2, with 8 bases fitting TRBD1. This CDR3 comprises 12 residues. CDR1 is LNHDA and CDR2 is SQIVND in the germline V gene (reference sequence). V shed 6 bases, J shed 8 bases, and the junction held 5 bases outside the gene matches.